The rows below give T cell receptor beta chains drawn from one sample of a study of T cells after yellow fever vaccination. MiXCR was run by TCRdb on the 5' RACE reads, yielding one entry per CDR3 protein. Altogether about 220,000 distinct CDR3 sequences are present, approximately 3% being singletons, with the ten largest covering less than 3.5%. The sequencing here drew on CD4+ T cells sorted from PBMCs, taken 10 days after the yellow fever booster vaccination. The receptors were sampled from a man aged 18 to 29 who received the YFV17D yellow fever vaccine. The CDR3 runs from the conserved cysteine through the conserved F or W. Fields, in order: clone size, J gene, D gene, V gene, CDR3 protein, CDR3 DNA. A D gene is named only where the DNA matches it firmly. For some rows the clone size is stated as once, few or many, or as a class when expanded; others skip it.

>many|TRBJ2-5|-|TRBV12-3/TRBV12-4
CASSPRGALQETQYF
TGTGCCAGCAGCCCAAGGGGGGCTCTCCAAGAGACCCAGTACTTC
>-|TRBJ2-5|-|TRBV5-5
CASRTGFQETQYF
TGTGCCAGTAGAACAGGGTTTCAAGAGACCCAGTACTTC
>many|TRBJ1-1|-|TRBV6-2/TRBV6-3
CASSYSRIVNTEAFF
TGTGCCAGCAGTTACTCGAGGATCGTCAACACTGAAGCTTTCTTT
>-|TRBJ2-5|TRBD2|TRBV7-2
CASSLGVAGGLETQYF
TGTGCCAGCAGCTTAGGTGTAGCGGGGGGGCTAGAGACCCAGTACTTC
>many|TRBJ1-1|TRBD1|TRBV4-2
CASSQATTGGTEAFF
TGTGCCAGCAGCCAAGCTACCACAGGGGGCACTGAAGCTTTCTTT
>many|TRBJ2-1|TRBD1|TRBV12-3/TRBV12-4
CASSSTGGWVRNEQFF
TGTGCCAGCAGCTCGACAGGGGGTTGGGTACGCAATGAGCAGTTCTTC
>many|TRBJ2-5|-|TRBV27
CASGGWGAGAQYF
TGTGCCAGTGGAGGGTGGGGGGCTGGGGCCCAGTACTTC
>many|TRBJ2-7|TRBD2|TRBV3-1
CASSQDYKSGREPYEQYF
TGTGCCAGCAGCCAAGATTATAAGAGTGGGCGGGAGCCCTACGAGCAGTACTTC
>-|TRBJ1-2|-|TRBV7-8
CASSSPVSRNYGYTF
TGTGCCAGCAGCTCGCCTGTCAGCAGAAACTATGGCTACACCTTC
>many|TRBJ2-2|TRBD1|TRBV29-1
CSADSGQGAGELFF
TGCAGCGCCGACTCCGGACAGGGAGCCGGGGAGCTGTTTTTT
>-|TRBJ2-1|TRBD2|TRBV12-5
CASGLVRMSGGTYNEQFF
TGTGCTAGTGGTTTGGTACGGATGAGCGGGGGCACCTACAATGAGCAGTTCTTC
>-|TRBJ2-5|TRBD2|TRBV5-1
CASSGGLAGETQYF
TGCGCCAGCAGCGGTGGACTAGCTGGAGAGACCCAGTACTTC
>-|TRBJ1-2|TRBD1|TRBV5-4
CASSFSFLDRGGYTF
TGTGCCAGCAGCTTTAGTTTTCTGGACAGGGGGGGCTACACCTTC
>many|TRBJ2-3|TRBD1|TRBV11-2
CASSLQSRQGLGPTDTQYF
TGTGCCAGCAGCTTACAATCCCGACAGGGATTGGGGCCGACAGATACGCAGTATTTT
>few|TRBJ2-1|TRBD2|TRBV7-6
CASSLPGLAGYNEQFF
TGTGCCAGCAGCTTACCGGGACTAGCGGGCTACAATGAGCAGTTCTTC
>-|TRBJ1-2|TRBD1|TRBV5-1
CASGTDPPNYGYTF
TGCGCCAGCGGGACAGACCCTCCGAACTATGGCTACACCTTC
>many|TRBJ2-7|TRBD1|TRBV12-3/TRBV12-4
CASSWDRVYEQYF
TGTGCCAGCAGTTGGGACAGGGTGTACGAGCAGTACTTC
>many|TRBJ1-2|TRBD1|TRBV18
CASSKGLILGTALGYTF
TGTGCCAGCTCAAAGGGCCTTATCCTCGGGACAGCCTTAGGCTACACCTTC
>-|TRBJ1-2|-|TRBV28
CASSTQRVYGYTF
TGTGCCAGCAGTACTCAGAGAGTCTATGGCTACACCTTC
>few|TRBJ1-2|-|TRBV7-8
CASSLVSHDRDYGYTF
TGTGCCAGCAGCTTAGTCTCCCATGACAGAGACTATGGCTACACCTTC
>many|TRBJ2-2|-|TRBV20-1
CSARDETNTGELFF
TGCAGTGCTAGAGATGAGACGAACACCGGGGAGCTGTTTTTT
>many|TRBJ2-5|TRBD1|TRBV5-1
CASSPRTGRETQYF
TGCGCCAGCAGCCCCAGGACAGGGCGAGAGACCCAGTACTTC
>many|TRBJ2-5|-|TRBV11-2
CASSLVAGETQYF
TGTGCCAGCAGCTTAGTAGCCGGCGAGACCCAGTACTTC
>many|TRBJ1-1|-|TRBV5-1
CASSGGEYTEAFF
TGCGCCAGCAGCGGAGGGGAGTACACTGAAGCTTTCTTT
>many|TRBJ2-2|TRBD2|TRBV7-2
CASSFVRGAGELFF
TGTGCCAGCAGCTTTGTCCGGGGGGCCGGGGAGCTGTTTTTT
>many|TRBJ2-3|-|TRBV5-1
CASSSTQGTDTQYF
TGCGCCAGCAGCTCTACACAGGGAACGGATACGCAGTATTTT
>few|TRBJ2-5|-|TRBV5-1
CASSFDGRGQETQYF
TGCGCCAGCAGCTTCGATGGGCGGGGACAAGAGACCCAGTACTTC
>many|TRBJ1-6|-|TRBV12-3/TRBV12-4
CASTIAVNSPLHF
TGTGCCAGCACCATCGCCGTTAATTCACCCCTCCACTTT
>many|TRBJ2-4|TRBD1|TRBV7-2
CASSFYGTEKNIQYF
TGTGCCAGCAGCTTCTATGGGACAGAAAAAAACATTCAGTACTTC
>many|TRBJ2-3|TRBD1|TRBV4-3
CASSHLGQGASSTQYF
TGCGCCAGCAGCCACCTGGGACAGGGGGCATCAAGCACGCAGTATTTT
>-|TRBJ2-1|-|TRBV5-5
CASSLAVLSYNEQFF
TGTGCCAGCAGCTTGGCGGTACTCTCCTACAATGAGCAGTTCTTC
>many|TRBJ1-1|-|TRBV7-3
CASSSTQGTTEAFF
TGTGCCAGCAGCTCCACTCAGGGGACCACTGAAGCTTTCTTT
>few|TRBJ2-3|TRBD1|TRBV28
CASSSTGGAPYTQYF
TGTGCCAGCAGTTCGACAGGGGGCGCGCCATATACGCAGTATTTT
>-|TRBJ1-2|TRBD1|TRBV3-1
CASSVGGAVGYTF
TGTGCCAGCAGCGTAGGGGGCGCGGTCGGCTACACCTTC
>-|TRBJ2-5|-|TRBV20-1
CSAPRPSPGETQYF
TGCAGTGCTCCCCGGCCAAGTCCTGGAGAGACCCAGTACTTC
>many|TRBJ1-5|-|TRBV18
CASSLGGGQPQHF
TGTGCCAGCTCCCTTGGAGGGGGACAGCCCCAGCATTTT
>-|TRBJ2-1|-|TRBV5-1
CASSSGQGDRNEQFF
TGCGCCAGCAGCTCGGGGCAGGGAGACCGCAATGAGCAGTTCTTC
>-|TRBJ2-2|TRBD1|TRBV5-4
CASSRGQDTTGELFF
TGTGCCAGCAGCCGGGGACAGGATACCACCGGGGAGCTGTTTTTT
>-|TRBJ2-5|-|TRBV5-4
CASSSGQRQETQYF
TGTGCCAGCAGCTCCGGACAGCGCCAAGAGACCCAGTACTTC
>-|TRBJ1-4|-|TRBV5-1
CASSFGGDEKLFF
TGCGCCAGCAGCTTTGGGGGGGACGAAAAACTGTTTTTT
>many|TRBJ1-1|TRBD1|TRBV20-1
CSARETGAGTEAFF
TGCAGTGCTAGAGAGACAGGGGCCGGCACTGAAGCTTTCTTT
>few|TRBJ2-3|-|TRBV5-5
CASTFPTGSTDTQYF
TGTGCCAGCACCTTCCCGACAGGTAGCACAGATACGCAGTATTTT
>-|TRBJ1-3|-|TRBV3-1
CASSLLRGDTIYF
TGTGCCAGCAGCCTCCTTCGGGGGGACACCATATATTTT
>-|TRBJ2-2|-|TRBV27
CASSFRANPQNTGELFF
TGTGCCAGCAGTTTCCGGGCTAACCCCCAGAACACCGGGGAGCTGTTTTTT
>many|TRBJ1-1|TRBD1|TRBV6-5
CASSSTGQGNTEAFF
TGTGCCAGCAGTTCGACAGGGCAGGGAAACACTGAAGCTTTCTTT
>many|TRBJ2-5|-|TRBV18
CASSPPSEGETQYF
TGTGCCAGCTCACCACCGAGCGAGGGAGAGACCCAGTACTTC
>few|TRBJ1-1|-|TRBV4-3
CASSRSKGRSTEAFF
TGCGCCAGCAGCCGGTCGAAGGGTCGGTCAACTGAAGCTTTCTTT
>-|TRBJ2-5|-|TRBV7-2
CASSLYGGLAYQETQYF
TGTGCCAGCAGCTTATACGGGGGCCTAGCGTACCAAGAGACCCAGTACTTC
>many|TRBJ1-1|-|TRBV5-5
CASSGPWAGTEAFF
TGTGCCAGCAGCGGGCCCTGGGCAGGGACTGAAGCTTTCTTT
>many|TRBJ1-1|TRBD1|TRBV4-3
CASSHEFTQGARYTEAFF
TGCGCCAGCAGCCACGAGTTCACGCAGGGGGCGAGGTACACTGAAGCTTTCTTT
>-|TRBJ2-7|TRBD1|TRBV25-1
CASSEWDRVHEQYF
TGTGCCAGCAGTGAATGGGACAGGGTCCACGAGCAGTACTTC
>many|TRBJ2-1|TRBD2|TRBV18
CASSPGGGPGNEQFF
TGTGCCAGCTCACCGGGCGGGGGGCCTGGCAATGAGCAGTTCTTC
>many|TRBJ2-6|-|TRBV4-3
CASSRDVADGSSGANVLTF
TGCGCCAGCAGCCGAGATGTCGCGGATGGAAGCTCTGGGGCCAACGTCCTGACTTTC
>few|TRBJ1-1|TRBD1|TRBV3-1
CASSQGQGAGARNTEAFF
TGTGCCAGCAGCCAAGGGCAGGGGGCAGGGGCGAGGAACACTGAAGCTTTCTTT
>many|TRBJ2-3|-|TRBV6-5
CASSYGPTVRARDTQYF
TGTGCCAGCAGTTACGGACCCACAGTTCGAGCAAGGGATACGCAGTATTTT
>-|TRBJ1-2|-|TRBV6-4
CASSDLDGELSNYGYTF
TGTGCCAGCAGTGACTTGGACGGAGAACTTTCTAACTATGGCTACACCTTC
>-|TRBJ2-5|-|TRBV5-8
CASSVGGIQETQYF
TGTGCCAGCAGTGTAGGGGGGATCCAAGAGACCCAGTACTTC
>-|TRBJ1-2|-|TRBV7-9
CASGYRGLAYGYTF
TGTGCCAGCGGATACCGGGGCTTGGCCTATGGCTACACCTTC